Listed here are 10 T cell receptor beta chains from one sample, sequenced in a study of regulatory T cells in long-lasting Graves disease. Investigators prepared the TCR beta libraries by applying iRepertoire HTBI primers and Arm-PCR of CDR3 regions. TCRdb reprocessed the multiplex PCR reads via MiXCR and lists one record per CDR3 protein. The sample includes 500,000 to 800,000 distinct CDR3 sequences, 25% to 30% of them seen just once. Time point defined: persistent/refractory GD, antithyroid drugs over 5 years with positive TRAb. PBMC RNA was the source of the TCR library. The specimen was peripheral blood mononuclear cells (PBMCs), collected when the disease was refractory, from a patient treated with antithyroid drugs. Receptor source: a female donor with Graves disease.

Of note for this clonotype: A much larger clone lies one base from this, so it may be a read error. The chain combines TRBV10-3 with TRBJ2-7; no definite D call. The CDR3 extends over 11 amino acids. Trimming pared 5 bases from V and 0 bases from J, leaving 2 bases between. Germline V gives CDR1 ENHRY, CDR2 SYGVKD. CDR3 protein: CAISRSYEQYF. The CDR3 DNA reads TGTGCCATCAGTCGCTCCTACGAGCAGTACTTC.

Worth noting for this clonotype: A much larger clonotype is one base distant, so this may be a read error. This chain links TRBV27 with TRBJ1-2, with 9 bases matching TRBD1. The CDR3 is 17 residues long. Germline assignment: CDR1 MNHEY and CDR2 SMNVEV (reference sequence). After removal of 5 bases from V and 5 bases from J, the junction contained 15 bases not matched to a gene. CDR3 DNA: TGTGCCAGCAGTCCAACCCCCCCGGGACAGGGAGTTTATGGCTACACCTTC. Its translation is CASSPTPPGQGVYGYTF.

This clonotype was observed at least ten times. The rearrangement uses TRBV2 and TRBJ2-7; 12 positions agree with TRBD2. V lost 7 bases and J lost 3; bases outside the gene matches: 7. The CDR3 is 15 residues long. Germline V CDR1 and CDR2: SNHLY, FYNNEI. The CDR3 spells CASTRLAGAIYEQYF. CDR3 DNA sequence: TGTGCCAGCACCCGACTAGCGGGAGCAATCTACGAGCAGTACTTC.

This clonotype was counted between two and nine times. The chain couples TRBV11-2 to TRBJ1-1; D remains unclear. The CDR3 consists of 13 residues. Trimming took 4 bases from V and 6 from J, leaving 12 bases between them. Germline CDR1 and CDR2: SGHAT and FQNNGV. The CDR3 region has the DNA TGTGCCAGCAGCTCACGGTCGAGCGCTGAAGCTTTCTTT. It translates to CASSSRSSAEAFF.

J is TRBJ2-7 and V is TRBV11-2; D gene uncertain. The germline V and J ends were trimmed by 5 bases and 2 bases, with 13 bases remaining between them. The CDR3 sequence is 14 residues long. CDR1 and CDR2 (germline): SGHAT, FQNNGV. Written as DNA, the CDR3 is TGTGCCAGCAGCCCTAACGATAGTCCCTACGAGCAGTACTTC. It yields the protein CASSPNDSPYEQYF.

This clonotype was observed a handful of times. The chain uses TRBV29-1 and TRBJ2-5; 11 bases align to TRBD2. The CDR3 has 18 amino acids. Germline V lookup: CDR1 SQVTM, CDR2 ANQGSEA. V lost 4 bases, J lost 0 bases, and 13 bases stayed unmatched. In DNA form, the CDR3 reads TGCAGCGTTGCCGGGGGGCTAGCGGGAGGACGATACCAAGAGACCCAGTACTTC. This sequence encodes CSVAGGLAGGRYQETQYF.

The chain carries TRBV20-1 and TRBJ2-7; 11 nucleotides agree with TRBD2. This CDR3 has 15 amino acids. The ends lost 6 bases at V and 2 bases at J; junction bases unmatched: 9. Looked up from germline, CDR1 is DFQATT and CDR2 is SNEGSKA (reference sequence). The CDR3 protein is CSAVNLAGGPYEQYF. CDR3 bases: TGCAGTGCCGTCAATCTAGCGGGAGGACCCTACGAGCAGTACTTC.

This clonotype was recorded only once. This sequence joins TRBV27 and TRBJ2-7; TRBD2 is a possible D gene (6 bases). Germline V CDR1 and CDR2: MNHEY, SMNVEV (reference sequence). The CDR3 length is 15 residues. Trimming took 11 bases from V and 4 from J, leaving 24 bases between them. The CDR3 loop is CASRTGSFSGYEQYF. CDR3 sequence (DNA): TGTGCCTCACGCACCGGGAGTTTTTCCGGTTACGAGCAGTACTTC.

The chain uses TRBV2 and TRBJ2-5, with D possibly TRBD2 on 6 matching bases. Trimming cost V 3 bases and J 4 bases, with 9 bases left between them. From germline, CDR1 is SNHLY and CDR2 FYNNEI. This CDR3 comprises 13 residues. CDR3 nucleotide sequence: TGTGCCAGCAGTGATCACGGGGGAGAGACCCAGTACTTC. Residues: CASSDHGGETQYF.

This clonotype came up a few times. The junction departs from germline at one end; a sequencing error may be responsible. The chain couples TRBV7-2 to TRBJ1-1; D unresolved. CDR1 and CDR2 (germline): SGHTA, FQGNSA. The CDR3 length is 14 residues. CDR3 residues: CASSLLSRNTVAFF. The CDR3 DNA follows: TGTGCCAGCAGCTTACTTAGCAGGAACACTGTAGCTTTCTTT.